This passage covers 18 T cell receptor beta chains from one sample sequenced in a study of T cells in Graves' hyperthyroidism and ophthalmopathy. Amplified TCR beta CDR3 regions derived from RNA transcripts. HTBI primers were the set used in a first-round RT-PCR of the TCR CDR3. TCRdb used MiXCR to reprocess the multiplex PCR reads, holding one entry per CDR3 protein. The sample contains 380,000 or so distinct CDR3 sequences, about 20% of which appear only once. Material: blood. The receptors were sampled from a woman aged 18-30 years with Graves' hyperthyroidism.

This clonotype was recorded many times. The genes are TRBV10-1 and TRBJ1-1; D is uncertain. Germline V CDR1 and CDR2: WNHNN, SYGVQD (reference sequence). This CDR3 contains 9 residues. V lost 7 bases and J 11 bases, leaving 8 bases between the germline ends. This chain's CDR3 is CASNPGAFF. The CDR3 region has the DNA TGCGCCAGCAATCCGGGCGCTTTCTTT.

This clonotype was detected many times. This rearrangement joins TRBV5-1 to TRBJ2-7; possibly TRBD1 for D (5 bases). Germline CDR1 is SGHRS and CDR2 is YFSETQ. Trimming pared 5 bases from V and 2 bases from J, leaving 11 bases between. The CDR3 consists of 13 residues. In DNA form, the CDR3 reads TGCGCCAGCAGATACGACAGAACCTACGAGCAGTACTTC. Residues: CASRYDRTYEQYF.

This clonotype was counted ten times or more. The J gene is TRBJ2-7, the V gene TRBV6-5; perhaps TRBD1 as D (5 bases). Trimming pared 2 bases from V and 1 base from J, leaving 15 bases between. Per germline, CDR1 MNHEY and CDR2 SVGAGI. There are 16 residues in the CDR3. The DNA for the CDR3 is TGTGCCAGCAGTTACGGGGTTTACAGGCTTTCCTACGAGCAGTACTTC. Translated, it gives CASSYGVYRLSYEQYF.

J is TRBJ1-1 and V is TRBV6-5, with 8 positions matching TRBD1. This CDR3 region has 15 residues. Per germline, CDR1 MNHEY and CDR2 SVGAGI. The trim removed 2 bases at V and 7 bases at J, leaving 9 bases unmatched. In nucleotides, the CDR3 is TGTGCCAGCAGTTACGTCGGGACAGGAAAGGTTGAAGCTTTCTTT. Translating it yields CASSYVGTGKVEAFF.

This clonotype turned up a few times. At one boundary the junction diverges from the germline segment, which might be a read error. The CDR3 sequence is CSAPGDGGAKNIKYF. The CDR3 region has the DNA TGCAGTGCCCCAGGGGACGGTGGGGCCAAAAACATTAAGTACTTC. V gene TRBV20-1 combines with J gene TRBJ2-4; perhaps TRBD1 as D (6 bases). This CDR3 has 15 amino acids. CDR1 and CDR2 from the germline V gene are DFQATT and SNEGSKA (reference sequence).

This clonotype was detected ten times or more. This CDR3 reads CASSDSGLDGLSGANVLTF. The DNA for the CDR3 is TGTGCCAGCAGTGACTCGGGACTAGACGGCCTCTCTGGGGCCAACGTCCTGACTTTC. V usage is TRBV6-4 and J usage is TRBJ2-6, with 8 bases lining up with TRBD2. The germline V gene has CDR1 MRHNA and CDR2 SNTAGT. This CDR3 is 19 amino acids long. The ends lost 0 bases at V and 0 bases at J; junction bases unmatched: 7.

The chain recombines TRBV11-3 with TRBJ2-7; no clear D gene. This CDR3 spans 12 amino acids. Trimming took off 4 bases at V and 6 bases at J, with 10 bases between the two ends. In germline, CDR1 is SGHNT, CDR2 YENEEA. DNA for the CDR3: TGTGCCAGCAGCTCTGACTCTCTCGAGCAGTACTTC. This translates into CASSSDSLEQYF.

The sample holds many counts of this clonotype. This chain links TRBV2 with TRBJ2-7; D uncertain. V was pared by 6 bases and J by 1 base, with 19 bases between. The CDR3 spans 16 residues. The germline gives CDR1 SNHLY, CDR2 FYNNEI. The CDR3 nucleotides read TGTGCCAGCAGGAAACGGAAGGGCCAAGTTTCCTACGAGCAGTACTTC. Its protein is CASRKRKGQVSYEQYF.

This clonotype was recorded at least ten times. V is TRBV12-3 or TRBV12-4 and J is TRBJ1-1; the D gene is possibly TRBD1 (5 bases). V lost 5 bases to trimming and J lost 6 bases, with 13 bases between them. The CDR3 loop spans 13 amino acids. The CDR3 DNA sequence: TGTGCCAGCAGTCCCGGGGCAAGGGCTGAAGCTTTCTTT. Translating it yields CASSPGARAEAFF.

At least ten counts were recorded for this clonotype. V is TRBV6-2 or TRBV6-3 and J is TRBJ2-5, with 7 bases identical to TRBD1. The V gene end was trimmed by 10 bases and the J gene end by 1 base; junction bases not matched to a gene: 12. The CDR3 is made up of 15 amino acids. Per germline, CDR1 MNHEY and CDR2 SVGEGT. The CDR3 DNA follows: TGTGCCACGACGACCGGGACAGTATTCCAAGAGACCCAGTACTTC. As protein: CATTTGTVFQETQYF.

Concerning this clonotype itself: Relative to the germline gene, one junction end is altered; a read error may explain this. The rearrangement joins TRBV4-1 to TRBJ1-5; D call uncertain. From germline, CDR1 is MGHRA and CDR2 YSYEKL. The CDR3 has 16 amino acids. The CDR3 spells CTSSQGRGQRNQPQHF. Written as DNA, the CDR3 is TGCACCAGCAGCCAAGGTCGCGGGCAGCGAAATCAGCCCCAGCATTTT.

This clonotype appeared a few times. V is TRBV3-1 and J is TRBJ2-7; the match to TRBD2 covers 11 bases. CDR3 length equals 13 residues. Germline values: CDR1 LGHDT, CDR2 YNNKEL (reference sequence). J gave up 3 bases and V 9 bases, and 4 bases lay outside the gene matches. The CDR3 region has the DNA TGTGCCAGTCGACTAGCGGGGAACTACGAGCAGTACTTC. Translating gives CASRLAGNYEQYF.

The CDR3 coding sequence is TGTGCCAGCAGCGATGGGAGTTTAGCCAAAAACATTCAGTACTTC. The encoded protein is CASSDGSLAKNIQYF. The V and J genes are TRBV9 and TRBJ2-4, with a weak D call TRBD2 (5 bases). Germline-derived CDR1 and CDR2 are SGDLS and YYNGEE. V lost 3 bases to trimming and J lost 0 bases, with 10 bases between them. The CDR3 consists of 15 residues.

This clonotype was detected ten times or more. This chain links TRBV27 with TRBJ2-7; D possibly matches TRBD1 or TRBD2 (5 bases each). The germline V gene has CDR1 MNHEY and CDR2 SMNVEV (reference sequence). Trimming cost V 4 bases and J 0 bases, with 16 bases left between them. This CDR3 is built from 16 residues. CDR3 coding DNA: TGTGCCAGCAGTTACTCAGAGGGGACGATCTCCTACGAGCAGTACTTC. Translation gives CASSYSEGTISYEQYF.

This clonotype was seen ten or more times. The gene calls are TRBV20-1 and TRBJ1-1, with D tentatively TRBD1 (5 bases). V lost 3 bases to trimming and J lost 2 bases, with 16 bases between them. This CDR3 spans 15 amino acids. CDR1 is DFQATT and CDR2 is SNEGSKA in the germline V gene (reference sequence). The CDR3 DNA sequence: TGCAGTGCTAGGCCGGGGCCGGACCTCAACACTGAAGCTTTCTTT. Protein sequence: CSARPGPDLNTEAFF.

This clonotype has a count of ten or more. The V call is TRBV6-5, the J call TRBJ2-7, with a possible D match to TRBD1 (5 bases). Trimming removed 0 bases from V and 2 bases from J, with 11 bases in between. This CDR3 comprises 15 residues. The germline gives CDR1 MNHEY, CDR2 SVGAGI. Written as DNA, the CDR3 is TGTGCCAGCAGTTACTCGGCAGGGAAGGCCTACGAGCAGTACTTC. Its protein is CASSYSAGKAYEQYF.

This clonotype was seen at least ten times. This chain connects TRBV18 to TRBJ2-5; D gene unclear. This CDR3 region has 13 residues. CDR1 and CDR2 from the germline V gene are KGHSH and LQKENI. V dropped 3 bases and J dropped 5 bases, with 10 bases sitting between them. The CDR3 DNA sequence: TGTGCCAGCTCACCGCCTCCATGGGAGACCCAGTACTTC. This sequence encodes CASSPPPWETQYF.

This clonotype was seen at least ten times. The chain couples TRBV6-1 to TRBJ1-2; 10 bases agree with TRBD1. V was clipped by 4 bases and J by 4 bases; unmatched bases: 9. This CDR3 spans 16 amino acids. Per the germline V gene, CDR1 is MNHNS and CDR2 is SASEGT. Written as DNA, the CDR3 is TGTGCCAGCAGTGGAGACAGGGGGCGCGGAAGCTATGGCTACACCTTC. Translating gives CASSGDRGRGSYGYTF.